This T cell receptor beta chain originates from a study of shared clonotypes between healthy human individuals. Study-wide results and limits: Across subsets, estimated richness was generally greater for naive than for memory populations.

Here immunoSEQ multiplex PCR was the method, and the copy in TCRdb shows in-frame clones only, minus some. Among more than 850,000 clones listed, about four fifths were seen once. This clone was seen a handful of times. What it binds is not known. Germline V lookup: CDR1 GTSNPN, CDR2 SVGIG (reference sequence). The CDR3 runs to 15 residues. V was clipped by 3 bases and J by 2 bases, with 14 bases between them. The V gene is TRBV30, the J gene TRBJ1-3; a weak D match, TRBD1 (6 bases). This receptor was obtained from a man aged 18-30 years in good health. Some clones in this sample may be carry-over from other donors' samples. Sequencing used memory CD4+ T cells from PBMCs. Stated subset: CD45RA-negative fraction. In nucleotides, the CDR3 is TGTGCCTGGAGACAAGGGGGGACGGCTGGAAACACCATATATTTT. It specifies CAWRQGGTAGNTIYF.